This TCR beta chain originates from a study of regulatory T cells in long-lasting Graves disease. This clonotype was seen only a few times. Sequencing libraries for TCR beta were prepared with iRepertoire HTBI primers and Arm-PCR of CDR3 regions. Using its own MiXCR run on the multiplex PCR reads, TCRdb lists one record per CDR3 protein. The sample yields roughly 360,000 distinct CDR3 sequences, 12% seen once. This CDR3 comprises 13 residues. Germline V gene sequence: CDR1 LNHDA, CDR2 SQIVND (reference sequence). The germline V and J ends were trimmed by 5 bases and 5 bases, with 12 bases remaining between them. Time point defined: newly diagnosed GD, antithyroid drugs for less than 3 months. Scientists built the TCR library using RNA that was extracted from PBMCs. The data also belong to a second study, concerning T cells in Graves' hyperthyroidism and ophthalmopathy.

This sequence joins TRBV19 and TRBJ1-1; D is unclear. This receptor was obtained from a woman younger than 30 with Graves disease. Sequenced here: peripheral blood mononuclear cells (PBMCs), sampled at new diagnosis, from a patient treated with antithyroid drugs. The CDR3 sequence is CASSPERGTEAFF. CDR3 DNA: TGTGCCAGTAGTCCCGAGAGAGGGACTGAAGCTTTCTTT.